A selection of T cell receptor beta chains follows, all from one sample in a study of T cell responses to AZD1222 COVID-19 vaccine. Sequencing used immunoSEQ multiplex PCR; TCRdb keeps in-frame clones, though not all of them. The sample consists of tens of thousands of clones, just over 90% of them appearing once. Source: peripheral blood, taken 28 days after the second AZD1222 dose. The receptors originated from an adult who received the AZD1222 COVID-19 vaccine. Both conserved end residues are part of each CDR3. Fields, in order: J gene, V gene, D gene, clone size, CDR3 DNA, CDR3 protein. The D gene is left open where the match is weak. Rows may omit the clone size; those that give it use once, few, many or a size class.

TRBJ1-1,TRBV18,TRBD1,-,TGTGCCAGCTCACCAAGGGGACAGGTGAACACTGAAGCTTTCTTT,CASSPRGQVNTEAFF
TRBJ2-5,TRBV4-2,-,once,TGTGCCAGCAGCCAAGACTGGGTTGGGTCGGGAGAGACCCAGTACTTC,CASSQDWVGSGETQYF
TRBJ2-2,TRBV2,TRBD2,-,TGTGCCAGCAGTCTCAGATCAGTCGTTCTAACAGGACTAGCGGGAAGCGGGGAGCTGTTTTTT,CASSLRSVVLTGLAGSGELFF
TRBJ1-1,TRBV5-5,TRBD1,-,TGTGCCAGCAGCTCTCCGACAGGGGGCATCACTGAAGCTTTCTTT,CASSSPTGGITEAFF
TRBJ2-7,TRBV7-2,TRBD1,-,TGTGCCAGCAGCTTGGGACAGGGGGCCTACGAGCAGTACTTC,CASSLGQGAYEQYF
TRBJ1-6,TRBV27,-,-,TGTGCCAGCAGTTATGGGGCAGGGAGGAATTCACCCCTCCACTTT,CASSYGAGRNSPLHF
TRBJ1-4,TRBV18,-,-,TGTGCCAGCTCACGCGAGGGGTTGGCTAATGAAAAACTGTTTTTT,CASSREGLANEKLFF
TRBJ1-6,TRBV7-3,TRBD1,-,TGTGCCAGCAGCTTAACAGGGGGCGGTTCACCCCTCCACTTT,CASSLTGGGSPLHF
TRBJ1-1,TRBV27,-,-,TGTGCCAGCACACCTCACCCTGGGGGCAGGGGGAACACTGAAGCTTTCTTT,CASTPHPGGRGNTEAFF
TRBJ2-7,TRBV28,-,-,TGTGCCAGCAGGGGCGGACACTCAATCTCCTACGAGCAGTACTTC,CASRGGHSISYEQYF
TRBJ2-3,TRBV7-3,-,-,TGTGCCAGCACCCCCATCGGCAGGGGCCCATATGGTTGTGCAGATACGCAGTATTTT,CASTPIGRGPYGCADTQYF
TRBJ1-1,TRBV12-5,-,-,TGTGCTAGTGGTTTGGTACTTCATTGGGTTTTGGACACTGAAGCTTTCTTT,CASGLVLHWVLDTEAFF
TRBJ1-2,TRBV9,-,-,TGTGCCAGCGGGAAGGTGAACTATGGCTACACCTTC,CASGKVNYGYTF
TRBJ2-1,TRBV6-5,-,-,TGTGCCAGCAGTTACGTCCGGGGAGCCTCCTACAATGAGCAGTTCTTC,CASSYVRGASYNEQFF
TRBJ1-1,TRBV27,TRBD1,-,TGTGCCAGCAGTTCACCGACAGGGGTGAGGACTGAAGCTTTCTTT,CASSSPTGVRTEAFF
TRBJ1-1,TRBV3-1/TRBV3-2,-,-,TGTGCCAGCAGCCAAGATCGGAGGGTCTCGGACACTGAAGCTTTCTTT,CASSQDRRVSDTEAFF
TRBJ2-3,TRBV5-1,TRBD1,-,TGCGCCAGCAGCAACAGGGGAGATACGCAGTATTTT,CASSNRGDTQYF
TRBJ1-5,TRBV19,TRBD1,-,TGTGCCAGTAGTTCCCGGACAGGGGGGAATCAGCCCCAGCATTTT,CASSSRTGGNQPQHF
TRBJ1-4,TRBV4-1,-,-,TGCGCCAGCAGCCACGGGGTTTCGAGCGCCCCAATTAATGAAAAACTGTTTTTT,CASSHGVSSAPINEKLFF
TRBJ1-5,TRBV19,-,-,TGTGCCAGTAGTATAGCTGGGGGAGGAAACAATCAGCCCCAGCATTTT,CASSIAGGGNNQPQHF
TRBJ2-1,TRBV7-8,-,-,TGTGCCAGCAGCTTAGCGAAACGGAACACTAATGAGCAGTTCTTC,CASSLAKRNTNEQFF
TRBJ2-4,TRBV28,-,-,TGTGCCAGCAACGTTCAGGGGAGGGCCAAAAACATTCAGTACTTC,CASNVQGRAKNIQYF
TRBJ2-6,TRBV30,-,-,TGTGCCAGCTCCCGGTCCGGGGCCAACGTCCTGACTTTC,CASSRSGANVLTF
TRBJ1-2,TRBV15,TRBD1,-,TGTGCCACCAGCAGAGGACCGGGACAGGGGGACTATGGCTACACCTTC,CATSRGPGQGDYGYTF
TRBJ1-5,TRBV5-4,-,-,TGTGCCAGCAGCCGAACCCCCGACCCGGGCAGCAATCAGCCCCAGCATTTT,CASSRTPDPGSNQPQHF
TRBJ2-7,TRBV5-1,-,once,TGCGCCAGCAGCTCCACCGCGGGCAGCTCCTACGAGCAGTACTTC,CASSSTAGSSYEQYF
TRBJ2-7,TRBV5-1,-,-,TGCGCCAGCAGGGGGGCCGGCGAGCAGTACTTC,CASRGAGEQYF
TRBJ2-2,TRBV27,-,-,TGTGCCAGCAGTTTTAGCAGACACACCGGGGAGCTGTTTTTT,CASSFSRHTGELFF
TRBJ1-2,TRBV6-5,-,-,TGTGCCAGCAGGGCCAACCCGGACTATGGCTACACCTTC,CASRANPDYGYTF
TRBJ2-7,TRBV11-3,TRBD1,-,TGTGCCAGCAGCCCGGGACAGCCACCTTACGAGCAGTACTTC,CASSPGQPPYEQYF
TRBJ2-7,TRBV11-2,-,-,TGTGCCAGCAGCTTAGATCTGACAGTTTCCTACGAGCAGTACTTC,CASSLDLTVSYEQYF
TRBJ2-1,TRBV4-2,TRBD2,-,TGTGCCAGCAGCCAACCGGGACTAGCGGGAGACAATGAGCAGTTCTTC,CASSQPGLAGDNEQFF
TRBJ1-4,TRBV29-1,-,-,TGCAGCGTTGATGGGGACCCGGCAACTAATGAAAAACTGTTTTTT,CSVDGDPATNEKLFF
TRBJ2-3,TRBV7-9,-,once,TGTGCCAGCAGCTTGGCCCAGGGGGGCGCCACAGATACGCAGTATTTT,CASSLAQGGATDTQYF
TRBJ1-1,TRBV30,TRBD1,-,TGTGCCTGGAGTGTACTGGGACAGCTGAACACTGAAGCTTTCTTT,CAWSVLGQLNTEAFF
TRBJ1-5,TRBV18,TRBD1,-,TGTGCCAGCTCCCCGAGGGGACAGGGAGCCCAGCAGCCCCAGCATTTT,CASSPRGQGAQQPQHF
TRBJ2-7,TRBV5-4,TRBD2,-,TGTGCCAGCAGCTTGGGCAGCGGGAGCTCCTACGAGCAGTACTTC,CASSLGSGSSYEQYF
TRBJ2-7,TRBV11-2,-,-,TGTGCCAGCAGCTTAGTGGGAGAGCAGTACTTC,CASSLVGEQYF
TRBJ2-7,TRBV10-3,-,-,TGTGCCGCCGGGACATTTCGCGAGCAGTACTTC,CAAGTFREQYF
TRBJ2-1,TRBV27,TRBD2,-,TGTGCCAGCAGTTCACAAGCGGGAGTCATACATAATGAGCAGTTCTTC,CASSSQAGVIHNEQFF
TRBJ2-3,TRBV29-1,-,-,TGCAGCGTTGTTTTTTCGGGGTCTAGCACAGATACGCAGTATTTT,CSVVFSGSSTDTQYF
TRBJ1-6,TRBV3-1/TRBV3-2,-,-,TGTGCCAGCAGCCAGGATGGACAGATTTCGGGATCACCCCTCCACTTT,CASSQDGQISGSPLHF
TRBJ1-6,TRBV7-9,TRBD1,-,TGTGCCAGCAGCTCCCAGGGGGTTAGGAATTCACCCCTCCACTTT,CASSSQGVRNSPLHF
TRBJ1-1,TRBV6-5,TRBD1,-,TGTGCCAGCAGTTACAGTAACAGGGGGAACACTGAAGCTTTCTTT,CASSYSNRGNTEAFF